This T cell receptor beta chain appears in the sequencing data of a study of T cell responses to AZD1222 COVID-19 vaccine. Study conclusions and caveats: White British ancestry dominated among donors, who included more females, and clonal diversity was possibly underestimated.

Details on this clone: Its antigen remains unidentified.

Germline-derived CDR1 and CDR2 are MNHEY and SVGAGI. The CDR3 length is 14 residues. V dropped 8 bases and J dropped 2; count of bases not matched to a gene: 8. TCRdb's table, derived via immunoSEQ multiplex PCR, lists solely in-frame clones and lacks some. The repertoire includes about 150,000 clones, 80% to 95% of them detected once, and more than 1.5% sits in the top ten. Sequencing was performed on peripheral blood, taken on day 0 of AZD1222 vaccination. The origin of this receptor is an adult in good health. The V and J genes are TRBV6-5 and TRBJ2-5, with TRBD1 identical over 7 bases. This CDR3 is CASSRQTGQETQYF. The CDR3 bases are TGTGCCAGCTCCCGGCAGACAGGGCAAGAGACCCAGTACTTC.